Below are 5 T cell receptor beta chains sequenced from a single sample in a study of T cell clonotyping in hematopoietic cell transplantation. The protocol was immunoSEQ multiplex PCR, while the TCRdb copy is restricted to in-frame clones and leaves out a portion. The repertoire holds more than 11,000 clones, with around 97% as singletons. The input for sequencing was peripheral blood mononuclear cells, taken 30 days after allogeneic stem cell transplant. Receptor source: a female patient in her fifties or sixties who had an allogeneic stem cell transplant from an unrelated donor, so T cells may come from the graft donor. Some clones in this sample may be carry-over from other donors' samples.

The J gene is TRBJ2-5, the V gene TRBV30; D not certain. CDR1 GTSNPN and CDR2 SVGIG come from the germline V gene (reference sequence). V lost 1 base to trimming and J lost 5 bases, with 8 bases between them. This CDR3 spans 12 amino acids. The CDR3, as DNA: TGTGCCTGGAGTGCAAGGATGGAGACCCAGTACTTC. It is translated as CAWSARMETQYF.

The rearrangement uses TRBV5-8 and TRBJ2-2; D is ambiguous. Germline-derived CDR1 and CDR2 are SGHTS and YDEGEE. The V end was cut by 4 bases, the J end by 0 bases, with 1 base between. The length of the CDR3 is 12 residues. CDR3 bases: TGTGCCAGCAGCCCGAACACCGGGGAGCTGTTTTTT. This gives the protein CASSPNTGELFF.

The V gene is TRBV4-1, the J gene TRBJ1-1, with D possibly TRBD1 on 6 matching bases. In germline, CDR1 is MGHRA, CDR2 YSYEKL. This CDR3 spans 14 amino acids. The V and J ends lost 0 bases and 11 bases respectively, with 16 bases between them. CDR3 sequence: CASSQDRDTPWAFF. The CDR3 DNA reads as TGCGCCAGCAGCCAAGATCGGGACACCCCCTGGGCTTTCTTT.

The chain uses TRBV30 and TRBJ1-4; 8 bases fit TRBD1. The CDR3 length is 14 residues. J was trimmed by 8 bases and V by 2 bases; bases with no gene match: 7. The germline V gene has CDR1 GTSNPN and CDR2 SVGIG (reference sequence). Written as DNA, the CDR3 is TGTGCCTGGAGTCGCGGACAGGGCCACGAAAAACTGTTTTTT. Amino acid sequence: CAWSRGQGHEKLFF.

The gene calls are TRBV28 and TRBJ2-3; no reliable D call. Germline V lookup: CDR1 MDHEN, CDR2 SYDVKM. The germline V and J ends were trimmed by 5 bases and 0 bases, with 6 bases remaining between them. The CDR3 has 13 residues. CDR3: CASSPPSTDTQYF. In DNA form, the CDR3 reads TGTGCCAGCAGTCCACCCAGCACAGATACGCAGTATTTT.